This TCR beta chain was recovered during a study of blood T cell repertoires in COVID-19. Across the whole study: Samples of COVID-19 (acute and convalescent) were obtained from the United States, Italy and Spain.

This clone was counted once. Germline assignment: CDR1 MNHEY and CDR2 SVGAGI. The ends lost 7 bases at V and 8 bases at J; junction bases unmatched: 8. The CDR3 is 14 residues long. Self-reported history from a screening survey and questionnaire set each donor's cohort. Two consecutive negative NP/OP PCR tests, clearance, or resolved symptoms defined Cohort 3 recovery. In the source study's methods: Using reference gene primer amplification, nucleated cell counts were estimated. This table comes from immunoSEQ multiplex PCR, and its TCRdb copy is limited to in-frame clones, with some not included. V and J calls and clone size are those listed in that table; D and trimming were worked out from the DNA. The sample lists roughly 370,000 clones, just under 90% occurring once.

This sequence originates from a woman in her fifties or sixties who had recovered from COVID-19. V usage is TRBV6-5 and J usage is TRBJ1-4; 9 bases line up with TRBD1. What was sequenced was PBMCs or T cells enriched from blood (not recorded which). The CDR3 DNA sequence: TGTGCCAGCACCACGGGACAGGGTGACGAAAAACTGTTTTTT. Protein product: CASTTGQGDEKLFF.